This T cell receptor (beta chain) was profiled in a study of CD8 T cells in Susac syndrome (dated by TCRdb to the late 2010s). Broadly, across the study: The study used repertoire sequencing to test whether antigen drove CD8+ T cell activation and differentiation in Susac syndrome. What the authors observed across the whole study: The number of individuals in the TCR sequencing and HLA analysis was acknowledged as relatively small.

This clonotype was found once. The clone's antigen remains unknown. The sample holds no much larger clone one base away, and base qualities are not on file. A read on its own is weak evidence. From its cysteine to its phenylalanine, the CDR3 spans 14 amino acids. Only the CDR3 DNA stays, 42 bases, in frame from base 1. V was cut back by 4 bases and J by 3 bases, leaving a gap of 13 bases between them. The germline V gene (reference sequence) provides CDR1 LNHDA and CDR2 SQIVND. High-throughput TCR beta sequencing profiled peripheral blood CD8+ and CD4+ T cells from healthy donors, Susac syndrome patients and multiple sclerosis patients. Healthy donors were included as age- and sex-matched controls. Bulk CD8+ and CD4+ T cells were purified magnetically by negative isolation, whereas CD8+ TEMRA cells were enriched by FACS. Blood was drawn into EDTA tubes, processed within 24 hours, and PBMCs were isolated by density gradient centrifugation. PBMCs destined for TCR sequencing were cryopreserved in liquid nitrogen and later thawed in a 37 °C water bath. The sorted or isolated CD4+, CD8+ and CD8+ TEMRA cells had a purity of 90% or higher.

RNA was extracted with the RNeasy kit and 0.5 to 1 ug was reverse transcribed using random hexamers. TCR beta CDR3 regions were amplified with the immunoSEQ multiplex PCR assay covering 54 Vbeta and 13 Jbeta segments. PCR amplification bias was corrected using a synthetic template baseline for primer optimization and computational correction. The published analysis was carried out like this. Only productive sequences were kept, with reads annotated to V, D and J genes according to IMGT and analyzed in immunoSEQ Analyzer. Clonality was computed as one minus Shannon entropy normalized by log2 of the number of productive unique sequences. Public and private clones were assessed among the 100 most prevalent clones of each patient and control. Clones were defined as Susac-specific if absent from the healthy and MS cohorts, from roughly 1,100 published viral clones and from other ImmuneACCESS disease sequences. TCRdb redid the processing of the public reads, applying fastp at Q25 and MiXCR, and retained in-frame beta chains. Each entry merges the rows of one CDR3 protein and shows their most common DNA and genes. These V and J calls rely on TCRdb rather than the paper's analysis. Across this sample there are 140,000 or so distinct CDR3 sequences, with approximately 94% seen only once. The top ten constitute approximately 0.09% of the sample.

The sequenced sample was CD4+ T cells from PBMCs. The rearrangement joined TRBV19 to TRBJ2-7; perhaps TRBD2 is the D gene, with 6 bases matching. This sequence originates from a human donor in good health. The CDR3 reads CASSTPGLYYEQYF. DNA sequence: TGTGCCAGTAGTACTCCGGGACTCTACTACGAGCAGTACTTC. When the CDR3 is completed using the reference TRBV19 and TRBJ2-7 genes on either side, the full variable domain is DGGITQSPKYLFRKEGQNVTLSCEQNLNHDAMYWYRQDPGQGLRLIYYSQIVNDFQKGDIAEGYSVSREKKESFPLTVTSAQKNPTAFYLCASSTPGLYYEQYFGPGTRLTVT.